The following is a T cell receptor (beta chain) sequence with its context. The antigen it recognizes is unknown. Sequencing relied on a NextSeq 550. The Human TCR Profiling Kit (MiLaboratory) was used to make UMI-labeled 5' RACE TRB cDNA libraries. The full amount of extracted RNA was used for cDNA synthesis, and the full amount of resulting cDNA was used for PCR amplification. Libraries were prepared in parallel with an identical number of PCR cycles. As for the original processing: With a requirement of at least two reads per UMI, MIGEC and MiXCR extracted about 50,000 +/- 10,000 unique UMI-labeled TRB cDNA molecules per library. On average, each library contained approximately 40,000 +/- 10,000 functional in-frame TRB CDR3 nucleotide clonotypes without stop codons. Diversity metrics, including normalized Shannon-Wiener and Chao1, were computed in VDJtools after downsampling to 5000 UMI-labeled TRB molecules per sample. Clonotype-size-weighted physicochemical properties of the central five CDR3 residues (interaction energy, strength, volume and Kidera factor 4) were computed in VDJtools. Based on TCRdb reprocessing of the reads, there is one entry per CDR3 protein sequence, and DNA is missing. The V and J calls come from TCRdb's annotation, not from the publication. Per the sample table, the count is 60,000 or so distinct CDR3 sequences. Roughly 19% of the sample goes to the ten largest clones.

The data were taken from a study of CXCR3-negative and CXCR3-positive naive CD8 T cells (dated by TCRdb to the late 2010s). About the study as a whole: About 135 million TRB reads were obtained in total, roughly 1.5 +/- 0.3 million reads per library. Diversity and physicochemical repertoire analyses covered roughly eleven donors pooled from two independent experiments. TRBV-TRBJ cluster analysis included naive subsets from five or six donors and memory cells from 3 donors. Overall results and qualifications from the work: TRBV-TRBJ usage was similar between naive CXCR3-negative and CXCR3-positive cells from the same donor, while memory cells showed distinct patterns. Repertoire diversity was comparably high in both naive subsets but much lower in memory CD8+ T cells. Because surface CD5, which is linked to self-reactivity in mice, was comparable between the naive subsets, TCR interaction strength was also inferred from the physicochemical properties of TRB CDR3s. Freshly isolated PBMCs were used for most assays because CXCR3 expression went down partially after cryopreservation.

Each CD8+ T cell subset was flow-sorted in triplicate, and 300,000 or so cells per subset were placed directly into RLT lysis buffer. Standard density gradient centrifugation was used to isolate peripheral blood mononuclear cells from buffy coats. An RNeasy Mini Kit was used to extract total RNA from the sorted cells. The CDR3 measures 15 amino acids from cysteine to phenylalanine. DNA is not on record. In the germline V gene, CDR1 corresponds to MNHNS and CDR2 to SASEGT. The rearrangement combines TRBV6-1 with TRBJ2-7; TCRdb's D gene call, TRBD1, goes unchecked for lack of DNA. The sequence was collected from a human donor in good health. Some clones in this sample may be carry-over from other donors' samples. The sequenced sample consisted of memory CD8+ T cells from blood. Taken with the paper, the label for cell subset or site translates to: conventional CD8+ memory T cells (TMEM), sorted as controls. CDR3 region: CASSALGTEAYEQYF.